The 30 T cell receptor beta chains reported below all come from one sample, sequenced in a study of T cells after posttransplantation cyclophosphamide. A marrow graft followed busulfan-fludarabine conditioning, with cyclophosphamide on days +3 and +4. Sequenced by immunoSEQ multiplex PCR; TCRdb stores in-frame clones only, minus some. The sample holds about 6,800 clones, around nine tenths seen once. The starting material was CD8+ T cells sorted from blood, obtained after allogeneic stem cell transplant with posttransplant cyclophosphamide. Receptors were obtained from a male patient aged 60 to 75 who received an allogeneic stem cell transplant from a related donor and was CMV-positive. Some T cells may have originated in the graft donor.

This clone was found a few times. V and J are TRBV6-6 and TRBJ1-1; no firm D call. The V and J ends lost 7 bases and 1 base respectively, with 7 bases between them. The length of the CDR3 is 12 residues. Germline V gene lookup returns CDR1 MNHNY and CDR2 SVGAGI (reference sequence). The CDR3 DNA reads as TGTGCCAGCACGCGGGAGAACACTGAAGCTTTCTTT. Encoded protein: CASTRENTEAFF.

The chain carries TRBV15 and TRBJ1-2; TRBD1 agrees at 9 bases. The V gene's germline CDR1 is LNHNV and CDR2 YYDKDF (reference sequence). Trimming took 5 bases from V and 0 from J; bases not matched to a gene: 4. The CDR3 is 15 residues long. DNA for the CDR3: TGTGCCACCAGCCCGAACAGGGGGCCTAACTATGGCTACACCTTC. Its protein is CATSPNRGPNYGYTF.

This chain's CDR3 is CASSRTGGADTQYF. In DNA form, the CDR3 reads TGTGCCAGCAGCCGCACAGGGGGCGCAGATACGCAGTATTTT. V is TRBV7-3 and J is TRBJ2-3, with 9 bases that match TRBD1. Per germline, CDR1 SGHTA and CDR2 FQGTGA. The length of the CDR3 is 14 residues. V was pared by 5 bases and J by 4 bases, with 4 bases of the junction left unmatched.

This clone was counted once. This chain connects TRBV28 to TRBJ2-5; TRBD2 matches at 11 bases. The CDR3 sequence is 17 residues long. CDR1 is MDHEN and CDR2 is SYDVKM in the germline V gene. V trimming: 8 bases; J trimming: 2 bases; junction bases outside the gene matches: 13. The CDR3 is CASHPLAGGPDQETQYF. CDR3 coding DNA: TGTGCCAGCCACCCCCTAGCGGGGGGACCTGATCAAGAGACCCAGTACTTC.

The rearrangement joins TRBV19 to TRBJ1-1; unclear D gene. The CDR3 runs to 12 residues. Germline lookup yields CDR1 LNHDA and CDR2 SQIVND (reference sequence). The V end was cut by 5 bases, the J end by 0 bases, with 4 bases between. CDR3 DNA: TGTGCCAGTAGTCCTCTGAACACTGAAGCTTTCTTT. Protein product: CASSPLNTEAFF.

J is TRBJ2-3 and V is TRBV5-1; 7 bases map to TRBD1. With 4 bases clipped from V and 5 bases from J, the junction kept 7 bases outside the gene matches. The CDR3 runs to 14 residues. CDR1 and CDR2 (germline): SGHRS, YFSETQ. The CDR3, as DNA: TGCGCCAGCAGCAACGGACAGGCAGTAGATACGCAGTATTTT. This encodes CASSNGQAVDTQYF.

The chain has TRBV6-5 and TRBJ1-1; 7 bases are a match to TRBD1. With V trimmed by 5 bases and J by 0 bases, 6 bases remained unmatched. The CDR3 consists of 15 residues. CDR1 is MNHEY and CDR2 is SVGAGI in the germline V gene. The CDR3 sequence is CASSPMTGLNTEAFF. The CDR3 DNA reads TGTGCCAGCAGTCCAATGACAGGGCTGAACACTGAAGCTTTCTTT.

The chain links TRBV7-2 to TRBJ2-7; D remains ambiguous. The germline V gene has CDR1 SGHTA and CDR2 FQGNSA. The CDR3 runs 10 residues. V shed 3 bases and J shed 5 bases, with 2 bases lying between them. CDR3 in DNA: TGTGCCAGCAGCTTTAACGAGCAGTACTTC. Amino acids: CASSFNEQYF.

In its sample, this clone was seen once. The CDR3, as DNA: TGCAGCGTTGAGCGGGGTGCCGGTGACACTGAAGCTTTCTTT. It codes for CSVERGAGDTEAFF. The chain is built from TRBV29-1 and TRBJ1-1; no reliable D call. Germline CDR1 and CDR2: SQVTM and ANQGSEA. Deletions cut 3 bases from V and 3 bases from J, with 14 bases between. The CDR3 is 14 amino acids.

V and J are TRBV9 and TRBJ2-1; D gene uncertain. CDR3 length: 14 residues. The V end was cut by 3 bases, the J end by 3 bases, with 10 bases between. In germline, CDR1 is SGDLS, CDR2 YYNGEE. The CDR3 region has the DNA TGTGCCAGCAGCGGATCGACAAGCTACAATGAGCAGTTCTTC. This encodes CASSGSTSYNEQFF. Full variable domain (rest looked up from reference TRBV9 and TRBJ2-1): DSGVTQTPKHLITATGQRVTLRCSPRSGDLSVYWYQQSLDQGLQFLIQYYNGEERAKGNILERFSAQQFPDLHSELNLSSLELGDSALYFCASSGSTSYNEQFFGPGTRLTVL.

The genes are TRBV2 and TRBJ2-2; weak D call: TRBD2 (6 bases). CDR3 length: 14 amino acids. Deletions cut 4 bases from V and 2 bases from J, with 8 bases between. CDR1 SNHLY and CDR2 FYNNEI come from the germline V gene. DNA of the CDR3: TGTGCCAGCAGTGCCGGGGGAAACACCGGGGAGCTGTTTTTT. Translation gives CASSAGGNTGELFF.

This chain connects TRBV27 to TRBJ2-1; 11 bases are a match to TRBD2. V lost 2 bases, J lost 10 bases, and 10 bases stayed unmatched. The CDR3 is 16 amino acids. Germline V gives CDR1 MNHEY, CDR2 SMNVEV (reference sequence). The CDR3 DNA follows: TGTGCCAGCAGTTTAGAGGTAGCGGGGGGGAATACCGAGCAGTTCTTC. It is translated as CASSLEVAGGNTEQFF.

The V and J genes are TRBV19 and TRBJ1-2, with D possibly being TRBD1 (5 bases). The germline V and J ends were trimmed by 11 bases and 8 bases, with 12 bases remaining between them. This CDR3 is 10 amino acids long. In germline, CDR1 is LNHDA, CDR2 SQIVND (reference sequence). The CDR3 reads CAAGRDGYTF. The CDR3 region has the DNA TGTGCCGCGGGAAGGGACGGCTACACCTTC.

The chain links TRBV9 to TRBJ2-7, with D possibly TRBD1 on 6 matching bases. The CDR3 loop spans 13 amino acids. The ends were cut back, 0 bases at V and 7 bases at J, with 11 bases in the middle. CDR1 SGDLS and CDR2 YYNGEE come from the germline V gene. The CDR3 DNA reads TGTGCCAGCAGCGTAGCAGGGGCAGGGGAGCAGTACTTC. Protein sequence: CASSVAGAGEQYF.

V usage is TRBV10-3 and J usage is TRBJ1-2; D is undetermined. Trimming cost V 8 bases and J 2 bases, with 24 bases left between them. The CDR3 totals 17 residues. The germline gives CDR1 ENHRY, CDR2 SYGVKD. Here the CDR3 DNA reads TGTGCCATCGGATCCTGGGAGGCAGGCCCTCTAAACTATGGCTACACCTTC. This codes for CAIGSWEAGPLNYGYTF.

J is TRBJ1-2 and V is TRBV14; D possibly corresponds to TRBD1 (6 bases). Trimming removed 0 bases at V and 3 bases at J, with 11 bases between. CDR3 size: 15 residues. Germline assignment: CDR1 SGHDN and CDR2 FVKESK. The CDR3: CASSQERGSDYGYTF. In DNA form, the CDR3 reads TGTGCCAGCAGCCAAGAAAGGGGGTCCGACTATGGCTACACCTTC.

The chain uses TRBV19 and TRBJ1-5; 7 nucleotides agree with TRBD1. This CDR3 region has 15 residues. Trimming removed 4 bases from V and 1 base from J; junction bases left unmatched: 4. Germline V gene sequence: CDR1 LNHDA, CDR2 SQIVND (reference sequence). CDR3 region: CASSTLQGSNQPQHF. The CDR3 nucleotides are TGTGCCAGTAGTACCCTACAGGGGAGCAATCAGCCCCAGCATTTT.

V gene TRBV9 combines with J gene TRBJ1-3; D unclear. The CDR3 is 15 amino acids. Trimming shortened V by 4 bases and J by 0 bases, and 11 bases separated the two germline ends. Per germline, CDR1 SGDLS and CDR2 YYNGEE. CDR3 coding DNA: TGTGCCAGCAGCCATACGGTGAGCTCTGGAAACACCATATATTTT. This codes for CASSHTVSSGNTIYF.

The V and J genes are TRBV4-3 and TRBJ2-2; TRBD1 matches at 9 bases. The CDR3 has 17 amino acids. Per the germline V gene, CDR1 is LGHNA and CDR2 is YSLEER. V lost 4 bases to trimming and J lost 7 bases; unmatched junction nucleotides: 13. CDR3 protein: CASSPKPDRGFSGELFF. CDR3 coding DNA: TGCGCCAGCAGCCCTAAACCGGACAGGGGATTCAGCGGGGAGCTGTTTTTT.

The chain recombines TRBV5-1 with TRBJ2-1, with D hard to call. Trimming removed 0 bases at V and 9 bases at J, with 7 bases between. The CDR3 spans 12 residues. Germline CDR1 and CDR2: SGHRS and YFSETQ. CDR3 in amino acids: CASSLAGLEQFF. Written as DNA, the CDR3 is TGCGCCAGCAGCTTGGCTGGGCTTGAGCAGTTCTTC.

J is TRBJ2-1 and V is TRBV28; 9 nucleotides match TRBD1. Germline V gene data show CDR1 as MDHEN and CDR2 as SYDVKM. There are 15 residues in the CDR3. V lost 8 bases, J lost 2 bases, and 7 bases stayed unmatched. The CDR3 loop is CASYWDRVPYNEQFF. The CDR3 nucleotides read TGTGCCAGCTATTGGGACAGGGTCCCCTACAATGAGCAGTTCTTC.

The chain carries TRBV25-1 and TRBJ2-7; the match to TRBD1 covers 7 bases. V dropped 5 bases and J dropped 5; count of bases not matched to a gene: 9. The CDR3 loop spans 14 amino acids. Per germline, CDR1 MGHDK and CDR2 SYGVNS. This chain's CDR3 is CASSWTGLHHEQYF. As DNA, the CDR3 is TGTGCCAGCAGTTGGACAGGCCTTCACCACGAGCAGTACTTC.

The gene calls are TRBV5-5 and TRBJ1-2; perhaps TRBD1 as D (5 bases). Trimming pared 0 bases from V and 8 bases from J, leaving 14 bases between. This CDR3 region has 14 residues. Germline CDR1 and CDR2: SGHKS and YYEKEE (reference sequence). The CDR3 DNA reads as TGTGCCAGCAGCTTGGTTAGGCAGGGTGGAGGCTACACCTTC. Translating it yields CASSLVRQGGGYTF. Full variable domain (remainder filled in from reference TRBV5-5 and TRBJ1-2): DAGVTQSPTHLIKTRGQQVTLRCSPISGHKSVSWYQQVLGQGPQFIFQYYEKEERGRGNFPDRFSARQFPNYSSELNVNALLLGDSALYLCASSLVRQGGGYTFGSGTRLTVV.

This chain uses TRBV19 with TRBJ2-3; no definite D call. Germline-derived CDR1 and CDR2 are LNHDA and SQIVND (reference sequence). V was cut by 5 bases and J by 0 bases, with 12 bases left in between. The CDR3 has 15 residues. This CDR3 reads CASSLDLFSTDTQYF. In DNA form, the CDR3 reads TGTGCCAGTAGTCTCGACTTGTTTAGCACAGATACGCAGTATTTT.

The chain combines TRBV6-1 with TRBJ2-1, with a possible D match to TRBD2 (6 bases). The CDR3 loop spans 15 amino acids. Germline V gives CDR1 MNHNS, CDR2 SASEGT. The V and J ends lost 1 base and 1 base respectively, with 8 bases between them. CDR3 loop: CASSEEGTSYNEQFF. DNA of the CDR3: TGTGCCAGCAGTGAAGAAGGGACTTCCTACAATGAGCAGTTCTTC.

The chain employs TRBV4-2 and TRBJ1-1; no reliable D call. The CDR3 loop spans 13 amino acids. Between the trimmed V and J ends, which lost 0 bases and 6 bases, there was a span of 8 bases. From germline, CDR1 is LGHNA and CDR2 YNFKEQ. CDR3 nucleotides: TGTGCCAGCAGCCAAGATGGTGGAGCTGAAGCTTTCTTT. Amino acids: CASSQDGGAEAFF.

The V call is TRBV19, the J call TRBJ1-2, with a possible D match to TRBD1 (6 bases). Germline lookup yields CDR1 LNHDA and CDR2 SQIVND (reference sequence). With 7 bases removed from V and 4 bases from J, the gap between germline ends came to 16 bases. This CDR3 spans 14 amino acids. The CDR3 loop reads CASTEGHPGYGYTF. CDR3 nucleotides: TGTGCCAGTACCGAGGGACACCCAGGCTATGGCTACACCTTC.

The chain employs TRBV15 and TRBJ1-5, with 9 bases lining up with TRBD1. Germline V gives CDR1 LNHNV, CDR2 YYDKDF (reference sequence). The CDR3 is 16 residues long. V was clipped by 3 bases and J by 3 bases; unmatched bases: 6. CDR3 bases: TGTGCCACCAGCAGTACCGGGACAGGGTACAATCAGCCCCAGCATTTT. Its translation: CATSSTGTGYNQPQHF.

DNA of the CDR3: TGTGCCAGCACTAACCGGGGGGAAGAGACCCAGTACTTC. Encoded protein: CASTNRGEETQYF. The chain recombines TRBV27 with TRBJ2-5; 7 bases fit TRBD2. Germline trimming cut 7 bases from V and 3 bases from J; bases unmatched to any gene: 5. Germline V gene lookup returns CDR1 MNHEY and CDR2 SMNVEV (reference sequence). The CDR3 extends over 13 amino acids.

V gene TRBV6-5 combines with J gene TRBJ1-3; D gene ambiguous. The CDR3 spans 15 residues. V lost 5 bases to trimming and J lost 0 bases, with 11 bases between them. Germline V lookup: CDR1 MNHEY, CDR2 SVGAGI. The CDR3 reads CASSPSSDSGNTIYF. The CDR3, as DNA: TGTGCCAGCAGTCCTTCGAGTGACTCTGGAAACACCATATATTTT.